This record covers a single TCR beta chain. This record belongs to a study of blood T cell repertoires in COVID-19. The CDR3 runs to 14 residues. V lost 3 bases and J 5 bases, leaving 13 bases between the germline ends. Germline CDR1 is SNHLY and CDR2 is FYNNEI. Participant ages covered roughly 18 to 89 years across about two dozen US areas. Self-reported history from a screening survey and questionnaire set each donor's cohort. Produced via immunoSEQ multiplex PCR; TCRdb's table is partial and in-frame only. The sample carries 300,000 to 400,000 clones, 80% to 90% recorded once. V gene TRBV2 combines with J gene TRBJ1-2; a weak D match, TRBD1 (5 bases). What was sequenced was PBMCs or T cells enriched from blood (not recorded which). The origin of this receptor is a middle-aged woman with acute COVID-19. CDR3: CASSDSGTLYGYTF. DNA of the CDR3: TGTGCCAGCAGTGATTCAGGGACTCTTTATGGCTACACCTTC.